The 20 T cell receptor beta chains below come from one sample, sequenced in a study of blood T cell repertoires in COVID-19. TCRdb keeps only in-frame clones here, not all; method: immunoSEQ multiplex PCR. The table shows around 150,000 clones, with less than 85% occurring only once. The sample was peripheral blood. Receptors originate from a human donor with acute or convalescent COVID-19. The donor label of this sample is uncertain.

The J gene is TRBJ1-2, the V gene TRBV30; D is uncertain. Germline V gives CDR1 GTSNPN, CDR2 SVGIG (reference sequence). V gave up 2 bases and J gave up 7 bases, with 14 bases separating them. The CDR3 totals 13 residues. For the CDR3, the DNA is TGTGCCTGGAGTCTGCCCGGAGGGTCTGGCTACACCTTC. Encoded protein: CAWSLPGGSGYTF.

The rearrangement links TRBV7-3 to TRBJ2-1; 10 nucleotides line up with TRBD2. Trimming removed 5 bases from V and 2 bases from J; junction bases left unmatched: 6. The CDR3 covers 16 residues. The germline gives CDR1 SGHTA, CDR2 FQGTGA. The CDR3 DNA follows: TGTGCCAGCAGCGAGGCCGGGACTAGCGCCTACAATGAGCAGTTCTTC. Translating it yields CASSEAGTSAYNEQFF. Supplemented by reference TRBV7-3 and TRBJ2-1, the full variable domain reads GAGVSQTPSNKVTEKGKYVELRCDPISGHTALYWYRQSLGQGPEFLIYFQGTGAADDSGLPNDRFFAVRPEGSVSTLKIQRTERGDSAVYLCASSEAGTSAYNEQFFGPGTRLTVL.

This chain links TRBV19 with TRBJ2-1; 9 nucleotides line up with TRBD1. This CDR3 is 14 amino acids long. Unmatched junction bases numbered 2, after V lost 3 bases and J lost 5 bases. Germline V CDR1 and CDR2: LNHDA, SQIVND (reference sequence). The CDR3: CASSIGDRDNEQFF. The CDR3 DNA reads as TGTGCCAGTAGTATCGGGGACAGGGACAATGAGCAGTTCTTC.

The chain has TRBV4-1 and TRBJ1-3; the match to TRBD1 covers 9 bases. This CDR3 is built from 17 residues. CDR1 is MGHRA, CDR2 YSYEKL, per germline. The trim removed 0 bases at V and 3 bases at J, leaving 6 bases unmatched. DNA of the CDR3: TGCGCCAGCAGCCAAGACCCGGGACAGGGTTTTGGAAACACCATATATTTT. Translating gives CASSQDPGQGFGNTIYF.

This chain connects TRBV7-9 to TRBJ2-7, with D perhaps TRBD1 (5 bases). CDR1 and CDR2 from the germline V gene are SEHNR and FQNEAQ (reference sequence). The CDR3 has 14 amino acids. The germline V and J ends were trimmed by 0 bases and 3 bases, with 9 bases remaining between them. CDR3 coding DNA: TGTGCCAGCAGCTTAGCTGGGGCAGTCTACGAGCAGTACTTC. Its protein is CASSLAGAVYEQYF. Looking up the rest from reference TRBV7-9 and TRBJ2-7 gives the full variable domain: DTGVSQNPRHKITKRGQNVTFRCDPISEHNRLYWYRQTLGQGPEFLTYFQNEAQLEKSRLLSDRFSAERPKGSFSTLEIQRTEQGDSAMYLCASSLAGAVYEQYFGPGTRLTVT.

The chain recombines TRBV3-1 (or the pseudogene TRBV3-2) with TRBJ1-3; possible D gene TRBD1, 5 bases. The V gene lost 4 bases and the J gene lost 3 bases, with 13 bases spanning the gap. The CDR3 sequence is 15 residues long. Germline CDR1 reads LGHDT; CDR2 reads YNNKEL (reference sequence). The CDR3 here is CASSRTVGLGNTIYF. As DNA, the CDR3 is TGTGCCAGCAGCCGCACTGTGGGGCTTGGAAACACCATATATTTT.

This rearrangement joins TRBV10-3 to TRBJ1-5; weak D call: TRBD1 (6 bases). The V gene lost 6 bases and the J gene lost 0 bases, with 12 bases spanning the gap. Per germline, CDR1 ENHRY and CDR2 SYGVKD. CDR3 length: 15 amino acids. CDR3 sequence (DNA): TGTGCCATCAGGGAAACAGGGAATAGCAATCAGCCCCAGCATTTT. Its translation: CAIRETGNSNQPQHF.

The chain joins TRBV6-5 to TRBJ2-2; TRBD1 matches at 9 bases. V dropped 4 bases and J dropped 2; count of bases not matched to a gene: 2. Germline loops: CDR1 MNHEY, CDR2 SVGAGI. The length of the CDR3 is 15 residues. The CDR3 loop reads CASSLDRGNTGELFF. As DNA, the CDR3 is TGTGCCAGCAGTTTGGACAGGGGAAACACCGGGGAGCTGTTTTTT.

The chain recombines TRBV18 with TRBJ1-1, with D possibly being TRBD1 (5 bases). The CDR3 length is 15 residues. Germline CDR1 and CDR2: KGHSH and LQKENI. Trimming shortened V by 8 bases and J by 1 base, and 17 bases separated the two germline ends. The CDR3 DNA reads TGTGCCAGCACCACCTTGGGCAGGGCGAACACTGAAGCTTTCTTT. Its protein product is CASTTLGRANTEAFF.

This chain uses TRBV9 with TRBJ1-1; 7 nucleotides match TRBD1. This CDR3 is 13 amino acids long. V was pared by 4 bases and J by 4 bases, with 4 bases of the junction left unmatched. Per the germline V gene, CDR1 is SGDLS and CDR2 is YYNGEE. CDR3 sequence: CASSPQGGTEAFF. DNA of the CDR3: TGTGCCAGCAGCCCTCAGGGGGGCACTGAAGCTTTCTTT.

The CDR3 reads CASSASGGAGETQYF. The DNA for the CDR3 is TGTGCCAGCAGCGCTAGCGGGGGGGCCGGAGAGACCCAGTACTTC. The chain is built from TRBV9 and TRBJ2-5; 12 bases match TRBD2. CDR1 is SGDLS and CDR2 is YYNGEE in the germline V gene. This CDR3 is 15 amino acids long. Trimming at V came to 3 bases and at J to 4 bases, leaving 4 bases not matched to a gene. The complete variable domain, with remaining parts taken from reference TRBV9 and TRBJ2-5, reads DSGVTQTPKHLITATGQRVTLRCSPRSGDLSVYWYQQSLDQGLQFLIQYYNGEERAKGNILERFSAQQFPDLHSELNLSSLELGDSALYFCASSASGGAGETQYFGPGTRLLVL.

CDR3 nucleotide sequence: TGCGCCAGCAGTGAGCGACCCCCCAGGGGGCTAACTGAAGCTTTCTTT. It yields the protein CASSERPPRGLTEAFF. The chain carries TRBV10-2 and TRBJ1-1; 8 bases are shared with TRBD1. V shed 2 bases, J shed 5 bases, and the junction held 10 bases outside the gene matches. The germline V gene encodes CDR1 WSHSY and CDR2 SAAADI. The CDR3 is made up of 16 amino acids.

This clone was observed once. The chain has TRBV6-2 or TRBV6-3 and TRBJ1-5, with D maybe TRBD1 (5 bases). The CDR3 is made up of 17 amino acids. Germline V lookup: CDR1 MNHEY, CDR2 SVGEGT. V gave up 6 bases and J gave up 0 bases, with 18 bases separating them. CDR3 region: CASSPLTGGYSNQPQHF. CDR3 DNA: TGTGCCAGCAGCCCCCTCACTGGGGGGTATAGCAATCAGCCCCAGCATTTT.

This clone showed up just once. V gene TRBV2 combines with J gene TRBJ2-3; 10 nucleotides line up with TRBD2. Germline V gene lookup returns CDR1 SNHLY and CDR2 FYNNEI. CDR3 length: 14 amino acids. Trimming cost V 5 bases and J 5 bases; bases outside gene matches: 4. The CDR3 DNA sequence: TGTGCCAGCAGTAGCGGGGGGGTAGTAGATACGCAGTATTTT. It yields the protein CASSSGGVVDTQYF.

V usage is TRBV18 and J usage is TRBJ1-2; D uncertain. CDR1 and CDR2 (germline): KGHSH, LQKENI. The ends were cut back, 4 bases at V and 5 bases at J, with 8 bases in the middle. The CDR3 totals 12 residues. This CDR3 reads CASSQNKYGYTF. The DNA for the CDR3 is TGTGCCAGCTCACAGAACAAGTATGGCTACACCTTC.

This clone was detected a few times. The genes are TRBV7-9 and TRBJ1-2, with 8 bases aligning to TRBD1. V dropped 3 bases and J dropped 6; count of bases not matched to a gene: 3. Germline V gene lookup returns CDR1 SEHNR and CDR2 FQNEAQ (reference sequence). This CDR3 has 13 amino acids. CDR3 protein: CASSFSGGNGYTF. The CDR3 nucleotides read TGTGCCAGCAGCTTTTCAGGGGGCAATGGCTACACCTTC.

The rearrangement links TRBV11-3 to TRBJ1-1; 9 bases are a match to TRBD1. V was pared by 1 base and J by 10 bases, with 10 bases of the junction left unmatched. The CDR3 consists of 15 residues. Looked up from germline, CDR1 is SGHNT and CDR2 is YENEEA. In DNA, the CDR3 is TGTGCCAGCAGCTTAGGCGCCCGGGGACAGGGATCAGCTTTCTTT. It specifies CASSLGARGQGSAFF.

J is TRBJ2-7 and V is TRBV15; 10 nucleotides agree with TRBD1. V lost 0 bases to trimming and J lost 5 bases; unmatched junction nucleotides: 10. Per germline, CDR1 LNHNV and CDR2 YYDKDF (reference sequence). This CDR3 is built from 17 residues. In DNA, the CDR3 is TGTGCCACCAGCAGAGATATGGTGACAGGGGGCCAGGACGAGCAGTACTTC. Residues: CATSRDMVTGGQDEQYF.

The V gene is TRBV6-2 or TRBV6-3, the J gene TRBJ1-2; D ambiguous. Germline CDR1 reads MNHEY; CDR2 reads SVGEGT. This CDR3 is built from 14 residues. The V gene lost 2 bases and the J gene lost 4 bases, with 11 bases spanning the gap. As DNA, the CDR3 is TGTGCCAGCAGTTACGGAGCCTCTGGCTATGGCTACACCTTC. Its protein product is CASSYGASGYGYTF.

A single count supports this clone. J is TRBJ1-2 and V is TRBV9; TRBD1 might be the D (5 bases). The CDR3 covers 14 residues. Looked up from germline, CDR1 is SGDLS and CDR2 is YYNGEE. V was pared by 0 bases and J by 1 base, with 7 bases between. The CDR3 reads CASSVAGNNYGYTF. CDR3 in DNA: TGTGCCAGCAGCGTAGCAGGGAATAACTATGGCTACACCTTC.